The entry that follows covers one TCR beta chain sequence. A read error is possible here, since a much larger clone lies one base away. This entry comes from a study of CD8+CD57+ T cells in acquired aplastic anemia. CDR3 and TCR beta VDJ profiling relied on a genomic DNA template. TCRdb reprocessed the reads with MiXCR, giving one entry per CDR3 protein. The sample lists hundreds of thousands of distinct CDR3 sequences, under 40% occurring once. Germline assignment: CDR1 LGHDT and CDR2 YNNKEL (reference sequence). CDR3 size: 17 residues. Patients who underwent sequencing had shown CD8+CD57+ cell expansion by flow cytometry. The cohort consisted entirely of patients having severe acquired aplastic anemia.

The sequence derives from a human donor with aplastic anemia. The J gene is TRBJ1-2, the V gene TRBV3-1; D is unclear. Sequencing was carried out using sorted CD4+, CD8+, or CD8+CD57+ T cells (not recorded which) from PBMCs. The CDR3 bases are TGTGCCAGCAGCCAAGGGATTGTCCGGAAAAAAGACTATGGCCACACCTTC. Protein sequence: CASSQGIVRKKDYGHTF.